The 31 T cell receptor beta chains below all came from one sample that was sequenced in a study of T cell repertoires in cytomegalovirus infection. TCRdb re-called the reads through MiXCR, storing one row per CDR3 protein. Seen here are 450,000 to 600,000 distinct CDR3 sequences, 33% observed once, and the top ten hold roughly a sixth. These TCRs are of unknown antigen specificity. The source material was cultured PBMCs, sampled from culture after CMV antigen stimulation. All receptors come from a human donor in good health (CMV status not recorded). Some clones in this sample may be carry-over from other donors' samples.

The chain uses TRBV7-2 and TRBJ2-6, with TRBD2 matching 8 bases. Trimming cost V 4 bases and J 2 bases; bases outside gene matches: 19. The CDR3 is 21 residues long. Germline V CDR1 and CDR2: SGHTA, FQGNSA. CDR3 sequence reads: CASSSPKVGLAYTPGANVLTF. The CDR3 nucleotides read TGTGCCAGCAGCTCTCCCAAAGTAGGACTAGCATATACCCCTGGGGCCAACGTCCTGACTTTC.

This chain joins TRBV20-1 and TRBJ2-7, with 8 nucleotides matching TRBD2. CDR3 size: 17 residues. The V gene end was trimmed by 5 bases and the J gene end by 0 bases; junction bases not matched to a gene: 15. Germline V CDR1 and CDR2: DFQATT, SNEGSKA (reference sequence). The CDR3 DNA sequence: TGCAGTGCTCCCCCGGGACTAGTTACTCGGCGCTCCTACGAGCAGTACGTC. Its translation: CSAPPGLVTRRSYEQYV.

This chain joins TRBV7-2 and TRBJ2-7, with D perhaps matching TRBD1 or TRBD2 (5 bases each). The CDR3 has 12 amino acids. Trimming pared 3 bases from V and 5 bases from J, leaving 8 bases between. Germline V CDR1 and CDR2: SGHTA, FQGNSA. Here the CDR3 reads CASSFGTHEQYV. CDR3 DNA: TGTGCCAGCAGCTTTGGGACCCACGAGCAGTACGTC.

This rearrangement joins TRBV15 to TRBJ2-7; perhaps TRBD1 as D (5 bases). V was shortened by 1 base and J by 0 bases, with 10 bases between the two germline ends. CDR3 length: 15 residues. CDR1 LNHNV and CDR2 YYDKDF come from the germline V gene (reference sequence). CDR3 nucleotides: TGTGCCACCAGCAGAGTTGGGGCAGCCTCCTACGAGCAGTACTTC. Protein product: CATSRVGAASYEQYF. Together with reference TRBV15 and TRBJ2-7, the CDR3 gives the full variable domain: DAMVIQNPRYQVTQFGKPVTLSCSQTLNHNVMYWYQQKSSQAPKLLFHYYDKDFNNEADTPDNFQSRRPNTSFCFLDIRSPGLGDTAMYLCATSRVGAASYEQYFGPGTRLTVT.

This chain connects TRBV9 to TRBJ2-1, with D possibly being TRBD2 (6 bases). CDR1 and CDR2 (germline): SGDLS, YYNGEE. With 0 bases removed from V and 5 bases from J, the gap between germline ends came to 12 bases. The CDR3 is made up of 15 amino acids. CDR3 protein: CASSVDRGLHNEQFF. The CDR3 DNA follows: TGTGCCAGCAGCGTAGATCGGGGACTGCACAATGAGCAGTTCTTC.

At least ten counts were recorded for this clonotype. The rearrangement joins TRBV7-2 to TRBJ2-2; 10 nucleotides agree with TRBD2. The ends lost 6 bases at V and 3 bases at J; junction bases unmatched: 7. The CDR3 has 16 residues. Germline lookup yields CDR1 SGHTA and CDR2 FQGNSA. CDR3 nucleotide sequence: TGTGCCAGCAGTCTAGCGGGAGTAAAGGACACCGGGGAGCTGTTTTTT. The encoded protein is CASSLAGVKDTGELFF.

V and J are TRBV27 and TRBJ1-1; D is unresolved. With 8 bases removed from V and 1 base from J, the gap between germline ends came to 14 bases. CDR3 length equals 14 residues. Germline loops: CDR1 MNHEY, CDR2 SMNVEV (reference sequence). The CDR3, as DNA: TGTGCCAGCCAGAGGACGGACGGGAACACTGAAGCTTTCTTT. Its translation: CASQRTDGNTEAFF.

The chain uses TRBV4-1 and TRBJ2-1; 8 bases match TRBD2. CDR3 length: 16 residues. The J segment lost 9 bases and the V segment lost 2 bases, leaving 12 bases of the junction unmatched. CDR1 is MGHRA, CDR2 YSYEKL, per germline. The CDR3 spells CASSQPTSARGGEQFF. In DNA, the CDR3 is TGCGCCAGCAGCCAACCGACTAGCGCGAGGGGCGGTGAGCAGTTCTTC.

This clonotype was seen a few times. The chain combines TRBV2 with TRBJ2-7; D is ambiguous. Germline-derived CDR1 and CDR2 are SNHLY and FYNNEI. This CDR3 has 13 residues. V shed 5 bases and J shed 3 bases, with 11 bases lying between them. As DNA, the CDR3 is TGTGCCAGCAGTTGGCTTCTCCGCTACGAGCAGTACGTC. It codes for CASSWLLRYEQYV.

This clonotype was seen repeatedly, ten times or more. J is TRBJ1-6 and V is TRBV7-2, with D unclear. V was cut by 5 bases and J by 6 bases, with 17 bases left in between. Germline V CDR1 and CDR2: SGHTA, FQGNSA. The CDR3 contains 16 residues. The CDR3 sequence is CASSLIWTLANSPLHF. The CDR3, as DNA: TGTGCCAGCAGCCTTATTTGGACGCTGGCTAATTCACCCCTCCACTTT.

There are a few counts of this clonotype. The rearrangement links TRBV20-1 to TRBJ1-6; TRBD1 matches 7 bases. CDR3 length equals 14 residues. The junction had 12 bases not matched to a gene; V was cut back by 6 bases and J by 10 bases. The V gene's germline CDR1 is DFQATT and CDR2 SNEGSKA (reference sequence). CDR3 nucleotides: TGCAGTGCCATTACTGACAGGGAACGCTCACCCCTCCACTTT. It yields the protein CSAITDRERSPLHF.

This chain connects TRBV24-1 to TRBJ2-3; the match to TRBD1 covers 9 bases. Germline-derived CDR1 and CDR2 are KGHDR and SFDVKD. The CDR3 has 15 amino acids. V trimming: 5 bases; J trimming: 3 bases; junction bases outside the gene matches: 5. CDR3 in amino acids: CATSGVDRGTDTQYF. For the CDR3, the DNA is TGTGCCACCAGTGGGGTGGACAGGGGTACAGATACGCAGTATTTT.

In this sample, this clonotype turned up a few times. CDR3 amino acids: CASSSASSGNTDTQYF. CDR3 nucleotides: TGTGCCAGCAGCTCAGCATCTAGCGGGAACACAGATACGCAGTATTTT. This chain connects TRBV7-2 to TRBJ2-3, with 9 bases identical to TRBD2. CDR3 length equals 16 residues. After removal of 4 bases from V and 2 bases from J, the junction contained 7 bases not matched to a gene. Per germline, CDR1 SGHTA and CDR2 FQGNSA.

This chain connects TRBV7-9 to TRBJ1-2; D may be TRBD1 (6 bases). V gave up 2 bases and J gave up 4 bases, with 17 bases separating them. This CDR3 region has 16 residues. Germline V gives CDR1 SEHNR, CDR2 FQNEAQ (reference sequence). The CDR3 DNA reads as TGTGCCAGCAGCTTACCGGATCGGGAGGGGGGCTATGGCTACACCTTC. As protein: CASSLPDREGGYGYTF.

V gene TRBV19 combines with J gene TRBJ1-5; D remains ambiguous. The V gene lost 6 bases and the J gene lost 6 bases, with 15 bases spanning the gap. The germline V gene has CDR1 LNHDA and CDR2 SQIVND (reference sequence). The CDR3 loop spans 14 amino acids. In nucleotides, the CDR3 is TGTGCCAGTAGACCAACTAGTCGGGCTCAGCCCCAGCATTTT. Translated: CASRPTSRAQPQHF.

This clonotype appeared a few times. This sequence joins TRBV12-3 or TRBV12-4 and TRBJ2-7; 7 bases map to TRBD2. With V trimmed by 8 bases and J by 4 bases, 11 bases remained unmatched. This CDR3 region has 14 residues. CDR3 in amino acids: CASSRREGRYEQYF. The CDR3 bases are TGTGCCAGCTCCCGAAGGGAGGGCCGGTACGAGCAGTACTTC.

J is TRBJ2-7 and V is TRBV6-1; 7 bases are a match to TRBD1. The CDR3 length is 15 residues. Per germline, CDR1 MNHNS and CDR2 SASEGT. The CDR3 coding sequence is TGTGCCAGCAGCGAAGCAGTGGGACAGTCCTACGAGCAGTACGTC. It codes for CASSEAVGQSYEQYV.

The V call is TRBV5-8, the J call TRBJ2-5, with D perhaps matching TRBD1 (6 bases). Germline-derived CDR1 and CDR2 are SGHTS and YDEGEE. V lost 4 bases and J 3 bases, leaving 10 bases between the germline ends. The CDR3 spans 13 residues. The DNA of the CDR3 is TGTGCCAGCAGCCGACAGGTAGAAGAGACCCAGTACTTC. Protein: CASSRQVEETQYF.

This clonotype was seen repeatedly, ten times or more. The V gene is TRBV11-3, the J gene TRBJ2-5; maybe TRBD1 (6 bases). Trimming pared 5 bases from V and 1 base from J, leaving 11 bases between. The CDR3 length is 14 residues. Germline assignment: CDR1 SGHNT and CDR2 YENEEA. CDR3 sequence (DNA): TGTGCCAGCAGCGAGGACAGCATCCAAGAGACCCAGTACTTC. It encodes CASSEDSIQETQYF. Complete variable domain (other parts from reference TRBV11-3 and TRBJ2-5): EAGVVQSPRYKIIEKKQPVAFWCNPISGHNTLYWYLQNLGQGPELLIRYENEEAVDDSQLPKDRFSAERLKGVDSTLKIQPAELGDSAVYLCASSEDSIQETQYFGPGTRLLVL.

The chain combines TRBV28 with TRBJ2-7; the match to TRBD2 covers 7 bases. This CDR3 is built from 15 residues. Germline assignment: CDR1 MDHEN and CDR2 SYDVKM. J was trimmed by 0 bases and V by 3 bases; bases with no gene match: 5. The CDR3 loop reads CASSLARGISYEQYF. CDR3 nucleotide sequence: TGTGCCAGCAGTTTGGCGCGGGGGATCTCCTACGAGCAGTACTTC.

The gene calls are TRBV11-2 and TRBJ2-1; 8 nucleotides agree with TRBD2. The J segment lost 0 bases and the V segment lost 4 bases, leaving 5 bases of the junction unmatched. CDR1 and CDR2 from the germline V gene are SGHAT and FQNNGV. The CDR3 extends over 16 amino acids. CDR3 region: CASSSHSGSSYNEQFF. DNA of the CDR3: TGTGCCAGCAGCTCTCACAGCGGGAGCTCCTACAATGAGCAGTTCTTC.

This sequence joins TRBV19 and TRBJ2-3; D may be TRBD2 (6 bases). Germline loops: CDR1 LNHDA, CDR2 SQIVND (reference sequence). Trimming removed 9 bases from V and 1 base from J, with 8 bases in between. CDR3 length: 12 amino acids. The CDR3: CASGTGTDTQYF. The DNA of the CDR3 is TGTGCCAGCGGGACTGGCACAGATACGCAGTATTTT.

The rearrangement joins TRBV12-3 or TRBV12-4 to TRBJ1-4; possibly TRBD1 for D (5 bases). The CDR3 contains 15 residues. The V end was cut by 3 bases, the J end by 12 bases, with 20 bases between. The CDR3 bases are TGTGCCAGCAGTTTTTGGGGCGATTATCCCGGGGAACTGTTTTTT. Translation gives CASSFWGDYPGELFF.

Here the CDR3 DNA reads TGTGCCAGCAGTTTTCGGGGAGCGGGGCTCCGGGAAGAGACCCAGTACTTC. It specifies CASSFRGAGLREETQYF. The chain recombines TRBV27 with TRBJ2-5; TRBD2 matches at 7 bases. The CDR3 has 17 residues. Germline CDR1 is MNHEY and CDR2 is SMNVEV (reference sequence). The J segment lost 3 bases and the V segment lost 3 bases, leaving 13 bases of the junction unmatched.

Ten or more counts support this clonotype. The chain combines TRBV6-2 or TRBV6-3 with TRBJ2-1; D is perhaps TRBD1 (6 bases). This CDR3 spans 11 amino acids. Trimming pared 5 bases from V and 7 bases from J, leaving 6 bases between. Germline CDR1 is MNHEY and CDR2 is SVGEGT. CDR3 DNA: TGTGCCAGCAGTAGGGGGAATGAGCAGTTCTTC. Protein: CASSRGNEQFF.

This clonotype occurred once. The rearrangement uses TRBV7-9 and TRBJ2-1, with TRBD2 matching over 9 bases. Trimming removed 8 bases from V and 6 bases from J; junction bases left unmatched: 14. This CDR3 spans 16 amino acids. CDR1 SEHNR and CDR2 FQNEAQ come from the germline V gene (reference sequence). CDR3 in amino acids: CASGPLAGTGGNEQFF. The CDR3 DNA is TGTGCCAGCGGTCCTCTAGCGGGAACAGGCGGCAATGAGCAGTTCTTC. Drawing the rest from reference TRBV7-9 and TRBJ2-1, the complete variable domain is DTGVSQNPRHKITKRGQNVTFRCDPISEHNRLYWYRQTLGQGPEFLTYFQNEAQLEKSRLLSDRFSAERPKGSFSTLEIQRTEQGDSAMYLCASGPLAGTGGNEQFFGPGTRLTVL.

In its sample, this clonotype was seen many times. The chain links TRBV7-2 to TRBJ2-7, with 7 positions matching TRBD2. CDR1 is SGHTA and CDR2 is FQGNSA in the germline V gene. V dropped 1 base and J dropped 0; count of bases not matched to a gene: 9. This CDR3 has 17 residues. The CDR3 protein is CASSLEGSGPSSYEQYV. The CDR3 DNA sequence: TGTGCCAGCAGCTTAGAGGGTAGCGGGCCTTCCTCCTACGAGCAGTACGTC.

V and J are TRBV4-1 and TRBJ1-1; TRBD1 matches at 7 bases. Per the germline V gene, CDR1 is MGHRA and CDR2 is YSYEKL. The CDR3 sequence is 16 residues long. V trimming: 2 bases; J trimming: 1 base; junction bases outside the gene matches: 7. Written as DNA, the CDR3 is TGCGCCAGCAGCCAACCGGGACAGAAGACGAACACTGAAGCTTTCTTT. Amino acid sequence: CASSQPGQKTNTEAFF.

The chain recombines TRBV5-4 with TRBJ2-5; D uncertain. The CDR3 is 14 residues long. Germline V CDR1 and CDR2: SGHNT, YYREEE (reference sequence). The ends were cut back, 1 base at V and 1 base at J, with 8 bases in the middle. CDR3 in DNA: TGTGCCAGCAGCTTGCCGGGTGGCCAAGAGACCCAGTACTTC. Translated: CASSLPGGQETQYF.

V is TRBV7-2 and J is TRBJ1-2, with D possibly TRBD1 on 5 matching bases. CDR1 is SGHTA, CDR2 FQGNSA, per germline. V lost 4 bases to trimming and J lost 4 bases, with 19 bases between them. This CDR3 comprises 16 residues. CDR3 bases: TGTGCCAGCAGCTCACCCAGGGATGGCTTGACCTATGGCTACACCTTC. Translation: CASSSPRDGLTYGYTF.

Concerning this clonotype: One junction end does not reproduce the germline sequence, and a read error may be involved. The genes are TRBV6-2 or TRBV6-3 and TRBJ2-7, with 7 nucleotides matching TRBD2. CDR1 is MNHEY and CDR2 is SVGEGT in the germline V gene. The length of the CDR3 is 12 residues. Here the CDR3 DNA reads TGTGCCAGCAGTTCTATTCTGCGGGAGAGAGACTTC. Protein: CASSSILRERDF.